Presented here are 3 T cell receptor beta chains from one specimen sequenced in a study of early T cells in non-severe SARS-CoV-2 infection. TCRdb itself ran the 5' RACE reads through MiXCR, one entry per CDR3 protein. Of 75,000 to 100,000 distinct CDR3 sequences in the sample, approximately 15% were seen once. The material sequenced was whole blood. The receptor source for this set is an adult who was a healthcare worker with PCR-confirmed SARS-CoV-2 infection or an uninfected control (not recorded which).

In its sample, this clonotype was seen many times. The chain couples TRBV11-1 to TRBJ1-1; D call uncertain. The CDR3 contains 13 residues. The ends were cut back, 2 bases at V and 5 bases at J, with 9 bases in the middle. CDR1 and CDR2 (germline): SGHAT, FQDESV (reference sequence). CDR3 bases: TGTGCCAGCAGCTTAACAGATACGACTGAAGCTTTCTTT. Protein sequence: CASSLTDTTEAFF.

This clonotype was counted between two and nine times. DNA of the CDR3: TGTGCCAGCAGCCAAAGCGACAGGCCCCCAGGTCAGCCCCAGCATTTT. Amino acids: CASSQSDRPPGQPQHF. The gene calls are TRBV3-1 and TRBJ1-5; tentatively, D is TRBD1 (6 bases). CDR1 is LGHDT, CDR2 YNNKEL, per germline (reference sequence). This CDR3 region has 16 residues. The V end lost 2 bases, the J end lost 6 bases, and 17 bases lay between the germline ends.

This chain links TRBV19 with TRBJ1-2; no definite D call. V lost 6 bases and J 2 bases, leaving 13 bases between the germline ends. The length of the CDR3 is 14 residues. Germline V gives CDR1 LNHDA, CDR2 SQIVND (reference sequence). CDR3 bases: TGTGCCAGTAGAGAGTCAAGAGGGAACTATGGCTACACCTTC. Residues: CASRESRGNYGYTF.